This T cell receptor beta chain was captured in a study of T-cell memory formation after mild COVID-19 (dated by TCRdb to the early 2020s). About the investigation overall: TCR sequence clusters from the two donors were found to be largely donor specific. Longitudinal TCRalpha and TCRbeta repertoire sequencing tracked T-cell clones expanding and contracting after mild COVID-19 in two donors. Two young, previously healthy adult volunteers made up the cohort, one male and one female. The investigation overall reported the following: Clones contracting from day 15 to 85 had balanced CD4/CD8 phenotypes, while a second wave expanding from day 15 to 37 was biased towards CD4+. Some responding clones were detected in pre-infection memory, which suggested that pre-existing cross-reactive memory T cells had joined the SARS-CoV-2 response. Whether the second-wave clones peaking on day 37 were SARS-CoV-2 specific was not confirmed. Only a couple of mild cases were covered in the study, and larger cohorts including severe cases with pre-infection samples were considered necessary. Contracting CD4+ clones were found mainly in CM and EM memory subsets, while CD8+ clones were enriched in EMRA.

Ficoll-Paque density gradient centrifugation was used to isolate PBMCs. CDR1 is given as SGHVS and CDR2 as FNYEAQ, both from the germline V gene. The CDR3 numbers 16 residues from cysteine through phenylalanine. CDR3 DNA only is kept here, 48 bases in frame from base 1. Relative to germline, V is missing 1 base and J is missing 7 bases, with 10 bases of the junction outside any gene match. Details on this clonotype: The specificity of this receptor is unknown. No much larger clonotype is one base removed from it; base qualities were not supplied.

The listed sequencing device is Illumina NovaSeq 6000. TCRalpha and TCRbeta cDNA libraries were built by 5'RACE with constant-segment primers, adding sample barcodes and unique molecular identifiers. Trizol reagent was used to extract RNA from every sample. Library amplification was performed in two PCR steps, and a second sample barcode and Illumina TruSeq adapters were introduced in the second step. The libraries were sequenced on an Illumina NovaSeq using 2 x 150 bp paired-end reads. The paper's data handling went like this. With migec v1.2.7, reads were demultiplexed and then collapsed into UMI-guided consensus sequences. Using mixcr v2.1.11, the UMI consensuses were aligned to TRA and TRB V and J templates and assembled into clonotypes. A clonotype was counted as expanded or contracted only when both edgeR and NoisET called the clonotype significant, with the noise models trained on biological replicates. For edgeR calls, the thresholds were a false discovery rate-adjusted p below 0.01 and a log2 fold-change of 1. PCA with hierarchical clustering of max-normalized trajectories of the 1000 most abundant clonotypes was used as exploratory dynamics analysis. Each responding clone was given a CD4 or CD8 phenotype based on the CD4+ and CD8+ repertoires, which had been sequenced separately. TCRdb trimmed public reads at Q25 via fastp, called clones via MiXCR and kept in-frame beta chains. Rows with a matching CDR3 protein are joined into one entry that keeps the most common DNA and genes. The V and J calls here are based on TCRdb, not the publication. Present in this sample are approximately 580,000 distinct CDR3 sequences, roughly 22% of which were seen just once. In total, the top ten clones hold about an eighth of the sample.

The chain couples TRBV7-6 to TRBJ2-7, and 10 bases in between align with TRBD2. Sequenced: PBMCs or a T cell subset sorted from them (not recorded which). The clonotype comes from an adult woman who had mild COVID-19 (a few samples of this study predate the infection). The sample titles of this study are shuffled in the database, so cell type and time point are left out; the donor was told from shared clones. Read as DNA, the sequence is TGTGCCAGCAGCTTAGAGGTGCTAGCGGGAGCTGAAGAGCAGTACTTC. It translates as CASSLEVLAGAEEQYF.